These 15 T cell receptor beta chains share one sample of origin, sequenced in a study of vaccination effects on CD4 cells after COVID-19 (dated by TCRdb to 2022 to 2024). In the ViraFEST assay, PBMC were stimulated with viral peptide pools, and TCR sequencing was then used to find antigen-specific CD4+ T cell clonotypes based on their expansion. After less than 13 days of culture, CD4+ T cells were isolated with the EasySep CD4+ T cell isolation kit. Each participant got two doses of an mRNA SARS-CoV-2 vaccine, either BNT162b2 or mRNA-1273. Receptors were amplified or captured by the immunoSEQ multiplex PCR assay. Drawn from immuneACCESS, this table holds only the in-frame rearrangements with V and J called that TCRdb kept. Clones are partly lost; checked studies trace under half to an unresolved V gene and leave the rest unexplained. The sample table holds 25,000 to 30,000 clones, of which about 69% were seen once. In total, the top ten clones hold roughly 9% of the sample.

Their target antigens are unknown. Sequencing used CD4+ T cells from PBMCs cultured with HCoV-NL63 spike peptides, obtained after COVID-19 vaccination. This specimen's cell subset or site label, per the study, means: HCoV-NL63 spike overlapping peptide pool stimulation. The receptor source for this set is a human donor who received a COVID-19 vaccine.

The rearrangement links TRBV6-5 to TRBJ2-7, with D perhaps matching TRBD1 (6 bases). Trimming shortened V by 6 bases and J by 6 bases, and 9 bases separated the two germline ends. The CDR3 is made up of 11 amino acids. Germline V gene sequence: CDR1 MNHEY, CDR2 SVGAGI. The CDR3 loop reads CASRQGFEQYF. CDR3 sequence (DNA): TGTGCCAGCAGACAGGGTTTCGAGCAGTACTTC.

This rearrangement joins TRBV7-9 to TRBJ1-2, with D perhaps TRBD1 (5 bases). This CDR3 is built from 13 residues. Germline lookup yields CDR1 SEHNR and CDR2 FQNEAQ (reference sequence). Deletions cut 1 base from V and 2 bases from J, with 5 bases between. CDR3 sequence reads: CASSLGQNYGYTF. The DNA of the CDR3 is TGTGCCAGCAGCTTAGGACAGAACTATGGCTACACCTTC.

This clone is a singleton in its sample. J is TRBJ2-2 and V is TRBV6-4; possible D gene TRBD1, 5 bases. Per germline, CDR1 MRHNA and CDR2 SNTAGT. The CDR3 is made up of 14 amino acids. V lost 5 bases and J lost 7, with 14 bases in between. CDR3 region: CASSRDSTSGELFF. For the CDR3, the DNA is TGTGCCAGCAGTCGCGACAGCACAAGCGGGGAGCTGTTTTTT.

In its sample, this clone was seen a few times. The chain has TRBV9 and TRBJ2-1, with D possibly being TRBD1 or TRBD2 (5 bases each). V was trimmed by 3 bases and J by 7 bases, leaving 23 bases between them. Germline V gene lookup returns CDR1 SGDLS and CDR2 YYNGEE. This CDR3 is 17 amino acids long. CDR3: CASSALYSSSGGNEQFF. As DNA, the CDR3 is TGTGCCAGCAGCGCGCTCTACTCCTCGAGTGGGGGTAATGAGCAGTTCTTC.

This clone was recorded once. This chain links TRBV19 with TRBJ1-2; 11 bases line up with TRBD1. With V trimmed by 8 bases and J by 4 bases, 15 bases remained unmatched. In germline, CDR1 is LNHDA, CDR2 SQIVND (reference sequence). This CDR3 spans 17 amino acids. The CDR3 here is CASGDPAPGQGGYGYTF. CDR3 bases: TGTGCCAGTGGAGACCCTGCCCCGGGACAGGGGGGCTATGGCTACACCTTC.

CDR3 in amino acids: CASSPIPGQGPSFTDTQYF. The CDR3 DNA reads as TGTGCCAGCAGCCCAATCCCCGGACAGGGGCCCTCCTTCACAGATACGCAGTATTTT. This chain connects TRBV5-6 to TRBJ2-3, with TRBD1 identical over 9 bases. The CDR3 extends over 19 amino acids. Germline CDR1 is SGHDT and CDR2 is YYEEEE. J gave up 2 bases and V 4 bases, and 17 bases lay outside the gene matches.

The chain joins TRBV7-2 to TRBJ2-2; maybe TRBD2 (6 bases). Germline V gives CDR1 SGHTA, CDR2 FQGNSA. The CDR3 runs to 15 residues. Trimming removed 3 bases from V and 1 base from J, with 9 bases in between. The CDR3, as DNA: TGTGCCAGCAGCTTGGGCGGGGTGAACACCGGGGAGCTGTTTTTT. This translates into CASSLGGVNTGELFF.

The chain carries TRBV15 and TRBJ1-4, with 8 bases fitting TRBD1. V gave up 0 bases and J gave up 0 bases; unmatched junction bases: 18. The germline CDR1 and CDR2 sequences are LNHNV and YYDKDF (reference sequence). CDR3 length: 22 amino acids. The CDR3 spells CATSRDWSGGFGLSSTNEKLFF. The CDR3 DNA reads as TGTGCCACCAGCAGAGATTGGTCAGGGGGCTTCGGACTTAGTTCAACTAATGAAAAACTGTTTTTT. Filled out from reference TRBV15 and TRBJ1-4, the complete variable domain reads DAMVIQNPRYQVTQFGKPVTLSCSQTLNHNVMYWYQQKSSQAPKLLFHYYDKDFNNEADTPDNFQSRRPNTSFCFLDIRSPGLGDTAMYLCATSRDWSGGFGLSSTNEKLFFGSGTQLSVL.

V is TRBV27 and J is TRBJ2-3; TRBD2 aligns across 8 bases. The CDR3 totals 12 residues. V lost 8 bases and J lost 10; bases outside the gene matches: 8. CDR1 is MNHEY and CDR2 is SMNVEV in the germline V gene (reference sequence). The CDR3 DNA sequence: TGTGCCAGCCGGGGGGGCCCCTCCCCGCAGTATTTT. Translation: CASRGGPSPQYF.

The rearrangement links TRBV6-5 to TRBJ2-7, with a possible D match to TRBD1 (5 bases). The CDR3 consists of 12 residues. In germline, CDR1 is MNHEY, CDR2 SVGAGI. V shed 8 bases and J shed 6 bases, with 14 bases lying between them. Written as DNA, the CDR3 is TGTGCCAGCGGCTGGGGCCCCACCGAGCAGTACTTC. It yields the protein CASGWGPTEQYF.

The genes are TRBV5-1 and TRBJ2-5; TRBD2 agrees at 10 bases. The germline gives CDR1 SGHRS, CDR2 YFSETQ. This CDR3 comprises 15 residues. V gave up 2 bases and J gave up 4 bases; unmatched junction bases: 5. DNA of the CDR3: TGCGCCAGCAGCTTAAGCGGGGGGGAATCAGAGACCCAGTACTTC. Translation: CASSLSGGESETQYF.

V and J are TRBV13 and TRBJ2-7, with D uncertain. This CDR3 spans 11 amino acids. Trimming removed 5 bases at V and 2 bases at J, with 4 bases between. Germline-derived CDR1 and CDR2 are PRHDT and FYEKMQ (reference sequence). CDR3 loop: CASSQTYEQYF. The CDR3, as DNA: TGTGCCAGCAGCCAAACCTACGAGCAGTACTTC. The entire variable domain, with the rest obtained from reference TRBV13 and TRBJ2-7, is as follows: AAGVIQSPRHLIKEKRETATLKCYPIPRHDTVYWYQQGPGQDPQFLISFYEKMQSDKGSIPDRFSAQQFSDYHSELNMSSLELGDSALYFCASSQTYEQYFGPGTRLTVT.

V is TRBV9 and J is TRBJ2-5; D remains ambiguous. Trimming removed 4 bases from V and 7 bases from J, with 8 bases in between. CDR3 length: 11 amino acids. Germline CDR1 SGDLS, CDR2 YYNGEE. The chain's CDR3 is CASSRRVTQYF. The CDR3 region has the DNA TGTGCCAGCAGCCGCCGCGTGACCCAGTACTTC.

This sequence joins TRBV2 and TRBJ1-2, with 9 bases fitting TRBD1. Germline assignment: CDR1 SNHLY and CDR2 FYNNEI. The V gene end was trimmed by 6 bases and the J gene end by 6 bases; junction bases not matched to a gene: 11. The CDR3 has 15 residues. CDR3 sequence (DNA): TGTGCCAGCAGCTATATCGGACAGGGGTTGGATGGCTACACCTTC. This translates into CASSYIGQGLDGYTF.

This clone was detected a few times. The V call is TRBV19, the J call TRBJ2-4, with 12 bases lining up with TRBD2. This CDR3 is 18 amino acids long. V was pared by 5 bases and J by 1 base, with 9 bases of the junction left unmatched. Germline V gene data show CDR1 as LNHDA and CDR2 as SQIVND (reference sequence). CDR3: CASSPLAGGSLAKNIQYF. The CDR3 DNA follows: TGTGCCAGTAGTCCACTAGCGGGGGGTTCTTTGGCCAAAAACATTCAGTACTTC.